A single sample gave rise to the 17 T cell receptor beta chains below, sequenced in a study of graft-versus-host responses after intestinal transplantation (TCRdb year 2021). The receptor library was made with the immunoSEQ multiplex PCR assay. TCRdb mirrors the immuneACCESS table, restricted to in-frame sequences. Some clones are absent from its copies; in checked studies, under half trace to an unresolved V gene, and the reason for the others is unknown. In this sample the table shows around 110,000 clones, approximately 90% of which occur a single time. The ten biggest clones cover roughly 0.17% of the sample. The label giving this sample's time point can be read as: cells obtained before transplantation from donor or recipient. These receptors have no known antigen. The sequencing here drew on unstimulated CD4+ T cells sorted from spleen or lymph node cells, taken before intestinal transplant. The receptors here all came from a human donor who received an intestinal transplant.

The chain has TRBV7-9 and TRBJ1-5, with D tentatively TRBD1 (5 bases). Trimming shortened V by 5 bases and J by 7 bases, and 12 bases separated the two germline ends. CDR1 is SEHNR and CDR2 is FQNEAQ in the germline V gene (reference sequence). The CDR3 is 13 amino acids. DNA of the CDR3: TGTGCCAGCAGCCAAGACGGGGGACAGCCCCAGCATTTT. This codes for CASSQDGGQPQHF.

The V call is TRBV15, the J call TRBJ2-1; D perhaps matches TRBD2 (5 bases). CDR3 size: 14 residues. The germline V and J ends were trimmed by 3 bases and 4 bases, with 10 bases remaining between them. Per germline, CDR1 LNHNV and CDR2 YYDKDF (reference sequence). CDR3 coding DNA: TGTGCCACCAGCAGGGACGGGATATACAATGAGCAGTTCTTC. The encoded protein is CATSRDGIYNEQFF.

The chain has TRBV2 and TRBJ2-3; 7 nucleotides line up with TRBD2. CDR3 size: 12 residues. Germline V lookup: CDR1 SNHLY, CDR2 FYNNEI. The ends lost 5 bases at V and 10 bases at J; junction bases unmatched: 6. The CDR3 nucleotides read TGTGCCAGCAGTCTGACTAGCTTGGCGCAGTATTTT. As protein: CASSLTSLAQYF.

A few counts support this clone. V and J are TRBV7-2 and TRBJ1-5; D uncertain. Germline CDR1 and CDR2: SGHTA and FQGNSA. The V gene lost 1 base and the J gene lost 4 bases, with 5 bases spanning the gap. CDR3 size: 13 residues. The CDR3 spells CASSLVGNQPQHF. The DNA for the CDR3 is TGTGCCAGCAGCTTAGTCGGGAATCAGCCCCAGCATTTT. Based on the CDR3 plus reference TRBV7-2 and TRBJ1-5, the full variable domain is GAGVSQSPSNKVTEKGKDVELRCDPISGHTALYWYRQSLGQGLEFLIYFQGNSAPDKSGLPSDRFSAERTGGSVSTLTIQRTQQEDSAVYLCASSLVGNQPQHFGDGTRLSIL.

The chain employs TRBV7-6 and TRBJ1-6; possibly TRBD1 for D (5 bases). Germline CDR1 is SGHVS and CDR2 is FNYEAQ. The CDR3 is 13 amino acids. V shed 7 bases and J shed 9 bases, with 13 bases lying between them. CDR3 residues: CASTPGRGSPLHF. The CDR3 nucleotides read TGTGCCAGCACCCCCGGAAGGGGTTCACCCCTCCACTTT.

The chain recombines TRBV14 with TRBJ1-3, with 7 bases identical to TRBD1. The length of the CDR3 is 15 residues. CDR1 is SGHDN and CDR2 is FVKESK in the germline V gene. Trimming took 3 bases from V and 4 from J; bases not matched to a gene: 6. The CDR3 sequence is CASSHRTGGGNTIYF. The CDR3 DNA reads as TGTGCCAGCAGCCACCGGACAGGCGGCGGAAACACCATATATTTT.

The DNA of the CDR3 is TGTGCCAGCTCACCATCAGCAGGAGGGATGAACACTGAAGCTTTCTTT. The encoded protein is CASSPSAGGMNTEAFF. The chain couples TRBV18 to TRBJ1-1, with D unresolved. Trimming took off 2 bases at V and 0 bases at J, with 13 bases between the two ends. The CDR3 has 16 amino acids. CDR1 KGHSH and CDR2 LQKENI come from the germline V gene.

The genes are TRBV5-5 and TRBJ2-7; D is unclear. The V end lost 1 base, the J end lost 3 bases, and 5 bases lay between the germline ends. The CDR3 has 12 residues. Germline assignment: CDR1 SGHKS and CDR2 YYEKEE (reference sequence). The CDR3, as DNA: TGTGCCAGCAGCTTGTCTAGCTACGAGCAGTACTTC. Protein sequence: CASSLSSYEQYF.

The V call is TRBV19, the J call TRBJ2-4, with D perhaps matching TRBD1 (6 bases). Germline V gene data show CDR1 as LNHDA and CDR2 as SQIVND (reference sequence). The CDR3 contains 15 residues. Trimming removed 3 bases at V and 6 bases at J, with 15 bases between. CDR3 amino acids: CASSIVQGWGNIQYF. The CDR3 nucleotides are TGTGCCAGTAGTATCGTCCAGGGGTGGGGAAACATTCAGTACTTC. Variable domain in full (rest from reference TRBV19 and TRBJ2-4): DGGITQSPKYLFRKEGQNVTLSCEQNLNHDAMYWYRQDPGQGLRLIYYSQIVNDFQKGDIAEGYSVSREKKESFPLTVTSAQKNPTAFYLCASSIVQGWGNIQYFGAGTRLSVL.

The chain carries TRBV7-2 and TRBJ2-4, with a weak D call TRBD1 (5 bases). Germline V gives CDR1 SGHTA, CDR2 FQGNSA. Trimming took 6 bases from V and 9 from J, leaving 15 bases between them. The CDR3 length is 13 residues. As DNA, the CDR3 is TGTGCCAGCAGTGGCCAGGGTAGGGGCATTCAGTACTTC. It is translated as CASSGQGRGIQYF. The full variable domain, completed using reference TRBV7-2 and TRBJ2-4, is GAGVSQSPSNKVTEKGKDVELRCDPISGHTALYWYRQSLGQGLEFLIYFQGNSAPDKSGLPSDRFSAERTGGSVSTLTIQRTQQEDSAVYLCASSGQGRGIQYFGAGTRLSVL.

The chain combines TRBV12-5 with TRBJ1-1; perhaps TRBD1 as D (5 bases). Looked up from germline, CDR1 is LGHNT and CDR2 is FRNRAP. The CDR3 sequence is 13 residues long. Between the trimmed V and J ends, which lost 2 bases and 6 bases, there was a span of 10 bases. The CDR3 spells CASGLSGGAEAFF. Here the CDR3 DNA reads TGTGCTAGTGGTTTGTCCGGGGGGGCTGAAGCTTTCTTT.

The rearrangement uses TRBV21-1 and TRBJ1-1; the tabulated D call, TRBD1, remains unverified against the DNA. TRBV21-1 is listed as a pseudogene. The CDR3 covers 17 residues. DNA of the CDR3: TGTGCCAGCAGCACGCGGACAGGACCCAGGGGGTGCACTGAAGCTTTCTTT. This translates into CASSTRTGPRGCTEAFF.

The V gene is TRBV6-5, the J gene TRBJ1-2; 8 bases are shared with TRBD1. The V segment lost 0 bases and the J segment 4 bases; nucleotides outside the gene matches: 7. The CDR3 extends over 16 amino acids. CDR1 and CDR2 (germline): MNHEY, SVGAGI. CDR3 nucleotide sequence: TGTGCCAGCAGTTACTCTGGGACAGGCAAGTTCTATGGCTACACCTTC. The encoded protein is CASSYSGTGKFYGYTF.

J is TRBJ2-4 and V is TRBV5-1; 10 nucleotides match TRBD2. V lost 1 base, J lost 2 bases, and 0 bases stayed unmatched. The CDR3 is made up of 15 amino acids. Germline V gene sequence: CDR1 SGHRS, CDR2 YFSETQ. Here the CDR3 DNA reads TGCGCCAGCAGCTTGACTAGCGGGACCAAAAACATTCAGTACTTC. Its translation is CASSLTSGTKNIQYF.

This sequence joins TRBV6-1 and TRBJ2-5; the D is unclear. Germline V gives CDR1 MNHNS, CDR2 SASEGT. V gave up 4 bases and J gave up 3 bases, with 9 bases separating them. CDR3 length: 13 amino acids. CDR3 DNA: TGTGCCAGCAGTGCGGCCAGGAAAGAGACCCAGTACTTC. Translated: CASSAARKETQYF.

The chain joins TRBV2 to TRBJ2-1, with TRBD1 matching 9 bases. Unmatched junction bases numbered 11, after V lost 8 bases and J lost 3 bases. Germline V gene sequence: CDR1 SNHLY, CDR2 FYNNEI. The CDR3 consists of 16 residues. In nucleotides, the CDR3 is TGTGCCAGCGGCTTTTCGGGACAGGGTATCTACAATGAGCAGTTCTTC. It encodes CASGFSGQGIYNEQFF.

The CDR3 nucleotides read TGTGCCAGCAGCTCAGACACTTACACTGAAGCTTTCTTT. Protein: CASSSDTYTEAFF. This chain connects TRBV14 to TRBJ1-1; D is unclear. This CDR3 contains 13 residues. Trimming removed 5 bases at V and 3 bases at J, with 10 bases between. The germline V gene has CDR1 SGHDN and CDR2 FVKESK.